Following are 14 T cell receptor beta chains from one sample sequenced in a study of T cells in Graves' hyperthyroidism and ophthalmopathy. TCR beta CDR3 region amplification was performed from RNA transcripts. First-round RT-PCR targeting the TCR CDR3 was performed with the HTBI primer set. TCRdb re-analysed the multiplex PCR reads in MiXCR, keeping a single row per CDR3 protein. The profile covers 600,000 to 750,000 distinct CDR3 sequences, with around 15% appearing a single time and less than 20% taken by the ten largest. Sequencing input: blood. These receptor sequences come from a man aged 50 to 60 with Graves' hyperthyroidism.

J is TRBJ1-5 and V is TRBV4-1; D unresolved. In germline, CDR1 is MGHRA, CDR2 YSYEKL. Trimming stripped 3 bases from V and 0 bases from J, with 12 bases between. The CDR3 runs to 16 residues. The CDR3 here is CASSQLAALSNQPQHF. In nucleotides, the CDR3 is TGCGCCAGCAGCCAGTTGGCGGCGCTTAGCAATCAGCCCCAGCATTTT.

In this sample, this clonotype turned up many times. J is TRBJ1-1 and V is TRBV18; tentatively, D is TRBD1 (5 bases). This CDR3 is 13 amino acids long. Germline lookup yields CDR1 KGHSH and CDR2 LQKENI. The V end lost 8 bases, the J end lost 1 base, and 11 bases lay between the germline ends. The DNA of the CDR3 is TGTGCCAGCCAGGAGGACAAGAACACTGAAGCTTTCTTT. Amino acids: CASQEDKNTEAFF.

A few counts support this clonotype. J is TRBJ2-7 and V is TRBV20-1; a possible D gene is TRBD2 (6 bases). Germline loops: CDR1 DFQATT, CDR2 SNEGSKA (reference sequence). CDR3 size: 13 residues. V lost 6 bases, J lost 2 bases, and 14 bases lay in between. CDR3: CSAWDLGAYEQYF. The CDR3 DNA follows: TGCAGTGCCTGGGACTTAGGCGCCTACGAGCAGTACTTC.

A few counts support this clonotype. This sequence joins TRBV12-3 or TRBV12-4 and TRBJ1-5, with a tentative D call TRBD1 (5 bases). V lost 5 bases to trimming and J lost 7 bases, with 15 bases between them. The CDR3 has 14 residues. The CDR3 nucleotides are TGTGCCAGCAGTCCGCAGGGAGTTGGGCAGCCCCAGCATTTT. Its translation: CASSPQGVGQPQHF.

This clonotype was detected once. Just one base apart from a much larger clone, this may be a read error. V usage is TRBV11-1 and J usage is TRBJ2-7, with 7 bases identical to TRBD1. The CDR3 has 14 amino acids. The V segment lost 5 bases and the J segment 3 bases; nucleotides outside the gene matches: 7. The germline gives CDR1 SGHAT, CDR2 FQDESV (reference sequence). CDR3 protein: CASSVTRQGYEQYF. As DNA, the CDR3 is TGTGCCAGCAGCGTTACGAGACAGGGCTACGAGCAGTACTTC.

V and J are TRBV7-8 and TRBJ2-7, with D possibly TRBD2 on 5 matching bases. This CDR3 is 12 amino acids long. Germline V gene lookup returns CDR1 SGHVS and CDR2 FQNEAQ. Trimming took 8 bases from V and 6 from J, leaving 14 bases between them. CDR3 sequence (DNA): TGTGCCAGCGGGCGACGGGAAACCGAGCAGTACTTC. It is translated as CASGRRETEQYF.

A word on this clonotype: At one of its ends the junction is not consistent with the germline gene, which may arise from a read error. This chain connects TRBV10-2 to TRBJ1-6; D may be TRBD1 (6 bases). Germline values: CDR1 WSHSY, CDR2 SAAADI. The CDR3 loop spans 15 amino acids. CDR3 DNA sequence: TGTGCCAGCAGTGTCCGGACAGTGGGCGGGTCACCCCTCCACTTT. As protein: CASSVRTVGGSPLHF.

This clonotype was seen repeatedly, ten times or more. The DNA of the CDR3 is TGTGCCAGCAGCCGCGGGGGGGGGATGGGGAACACTGAAGCTTTCTTT. It yields the protein CASSRGGGMGNTEAFF. The genes are TRBV11-2 and TRBJ1-1; the D gene is possibly TRBD1 (5 bases). The CDR3 sequence is 16 residues long. From germline, CDR1 is SGHAT and CDR2 FQNNGV. V was shortened by 5 bases and J by 1 base, with 17 bases between the two germline ends. Full variable domain (remainder filled in from reference TRBV11-2 and TRBJ1-1): EAGVAQSPRYKIIEKRQSVAFWCNPISGHATLYWYQQILGQGPKLLIQFQNNGVVDDSQLPKDRFSAERLKGVDSTLKIQPAKLEDSAVYLCASSRGGGMGNTEAFFGQGTRLTVV.

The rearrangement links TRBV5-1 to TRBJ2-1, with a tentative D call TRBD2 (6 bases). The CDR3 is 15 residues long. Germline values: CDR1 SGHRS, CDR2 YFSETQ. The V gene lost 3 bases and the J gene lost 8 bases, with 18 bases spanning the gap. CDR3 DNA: TGCGCCAGCAGCTCCGGGGACGGCCGCGGGGATGAGCAGTTCTTC. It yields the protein CASSSGDGRGDEQFF.

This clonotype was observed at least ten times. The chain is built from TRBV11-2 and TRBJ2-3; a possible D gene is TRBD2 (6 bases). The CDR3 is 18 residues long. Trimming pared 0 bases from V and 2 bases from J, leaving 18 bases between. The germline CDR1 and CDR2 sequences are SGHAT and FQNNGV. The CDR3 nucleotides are TGTGCCAGCAGCTTAGATCAACCGGGACTCCTATACACAGATACGCAGTATTTT. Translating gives CASSLDQPGLLYTDTQYF.

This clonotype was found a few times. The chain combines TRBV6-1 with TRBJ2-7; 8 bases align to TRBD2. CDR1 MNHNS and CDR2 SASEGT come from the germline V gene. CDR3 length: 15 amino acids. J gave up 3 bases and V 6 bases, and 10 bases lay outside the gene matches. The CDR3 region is CASRSGLAGGYEQYF. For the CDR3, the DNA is TGTGCCAGCAGATCCGGGCTCGCGGGAGGCTACGAGCAGTACTTC.

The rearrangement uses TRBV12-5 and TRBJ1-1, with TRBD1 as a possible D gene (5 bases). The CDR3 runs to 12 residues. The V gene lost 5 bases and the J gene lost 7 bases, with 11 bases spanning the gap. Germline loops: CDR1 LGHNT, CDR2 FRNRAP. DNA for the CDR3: TGTGCTAGTGGTGGGGGATTCCGTGAAGCTTTCTTT. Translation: CASGGGFREAFF.

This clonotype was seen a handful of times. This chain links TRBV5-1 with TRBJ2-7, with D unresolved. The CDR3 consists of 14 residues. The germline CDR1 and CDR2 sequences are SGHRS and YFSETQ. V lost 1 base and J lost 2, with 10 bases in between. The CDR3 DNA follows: TGCGCCAGCAGCTTGATGGCACCGACCTACGAGCAGTACTTC. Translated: CASSLMAPTYEQYF.

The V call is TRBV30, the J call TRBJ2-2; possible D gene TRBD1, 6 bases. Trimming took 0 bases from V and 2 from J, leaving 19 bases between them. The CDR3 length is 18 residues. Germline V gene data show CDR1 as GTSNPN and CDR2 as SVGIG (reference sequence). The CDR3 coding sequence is TGTGCCTGGAGTGTACCAGGCCCTCAGGGGCGTAACACCGGGGAGCTGTTTTTT. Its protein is CAWSVPGPQGRNTGELFF.